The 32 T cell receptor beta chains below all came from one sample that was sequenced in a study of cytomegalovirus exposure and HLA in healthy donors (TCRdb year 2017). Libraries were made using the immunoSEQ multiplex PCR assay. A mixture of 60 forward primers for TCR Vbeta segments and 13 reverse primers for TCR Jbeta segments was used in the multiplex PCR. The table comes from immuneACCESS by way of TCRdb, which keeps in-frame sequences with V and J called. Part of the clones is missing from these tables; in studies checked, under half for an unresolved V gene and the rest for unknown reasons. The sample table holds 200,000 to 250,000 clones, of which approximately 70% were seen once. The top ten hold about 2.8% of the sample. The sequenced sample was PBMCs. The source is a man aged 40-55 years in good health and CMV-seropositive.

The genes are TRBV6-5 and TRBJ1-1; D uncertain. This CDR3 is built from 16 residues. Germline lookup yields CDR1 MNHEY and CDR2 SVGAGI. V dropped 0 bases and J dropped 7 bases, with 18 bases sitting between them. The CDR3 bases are TGTGCCAGCAGTTACTCGGGGTTCAGTGGCCGGGGTGAAGCTTTCTTT. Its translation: CASSYSGFSGRGEAFF.

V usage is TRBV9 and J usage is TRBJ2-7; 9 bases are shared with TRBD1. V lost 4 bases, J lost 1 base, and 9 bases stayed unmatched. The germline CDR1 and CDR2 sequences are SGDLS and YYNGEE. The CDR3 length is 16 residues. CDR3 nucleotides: TGTGCCAGCAGCACCGGGACAGGGCAAGCGTCCTACGAGCAGTACTTC. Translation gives CASSTGTGQASYEQYF. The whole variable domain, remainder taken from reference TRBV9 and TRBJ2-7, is DSGVTQTPKHLITATGQRVTLRCSPRSGDLSVYWYQQSLDQGLQFLIQYYNGEERAKGNILERFSAQQFPDLHSELNLSSLELGDSALYFCASSTGTGQASYEQYFGPGTRLTVT.

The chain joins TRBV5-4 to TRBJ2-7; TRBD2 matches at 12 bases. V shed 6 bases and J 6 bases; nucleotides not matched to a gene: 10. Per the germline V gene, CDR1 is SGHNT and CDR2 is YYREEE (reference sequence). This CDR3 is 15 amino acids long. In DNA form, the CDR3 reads TGTGCCAGCAATCTAGCGGGGGGGCCGAAGGGCGAGCAGTACTTC. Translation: CASNLAGGPKGEQYF.

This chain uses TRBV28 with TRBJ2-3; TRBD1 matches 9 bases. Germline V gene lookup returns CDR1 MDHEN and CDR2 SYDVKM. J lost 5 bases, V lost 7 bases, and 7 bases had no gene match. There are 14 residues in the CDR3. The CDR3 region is CASNNRGREDTQYF. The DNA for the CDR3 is TGTGCCAGCAATAACAGGGGGCGGGAAGATACGCAGTATTTT.

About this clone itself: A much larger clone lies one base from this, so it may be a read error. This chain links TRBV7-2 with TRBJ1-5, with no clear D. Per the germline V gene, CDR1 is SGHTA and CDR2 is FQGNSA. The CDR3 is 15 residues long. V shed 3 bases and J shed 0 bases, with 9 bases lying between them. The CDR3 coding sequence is TGTGCCAGCAGCTTGCAGGTGTATAGCAATCAGCCCCAGCATTTT. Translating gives CASSLQVYSNQPQHF.

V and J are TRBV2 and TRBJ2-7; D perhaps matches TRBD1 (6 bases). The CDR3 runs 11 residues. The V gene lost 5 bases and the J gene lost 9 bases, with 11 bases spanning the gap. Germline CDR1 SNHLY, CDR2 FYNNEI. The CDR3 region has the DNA TGTGCCAGCAGTTATGCGACAGGGCAGTACTTC. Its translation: CASSYATGQYF. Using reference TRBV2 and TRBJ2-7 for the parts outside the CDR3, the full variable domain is EPEVTQTPSHQVTQMGQEVILRCVPISNHLYFYWYRQILGQKVEFLVSFYNNEISEKSEIFDDQFSVERPDGSNFTLKIRSTKLEDSAMYFCASSYATGQYFGPGTRLTVT.

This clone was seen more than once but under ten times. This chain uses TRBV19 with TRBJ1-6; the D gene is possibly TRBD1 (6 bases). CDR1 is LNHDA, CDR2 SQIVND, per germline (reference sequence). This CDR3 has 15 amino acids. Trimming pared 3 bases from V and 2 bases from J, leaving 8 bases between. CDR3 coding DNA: TGTGCCAGTAGTATGACAGGAACCTATAATTCACCCCTCCACTTT. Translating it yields CASSMTGTYNSPLHF.

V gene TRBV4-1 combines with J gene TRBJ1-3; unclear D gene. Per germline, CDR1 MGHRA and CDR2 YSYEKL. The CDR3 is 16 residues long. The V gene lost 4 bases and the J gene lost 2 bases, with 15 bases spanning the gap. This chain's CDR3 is CASSPDRVVTGNTIYF. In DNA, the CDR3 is TGCGCCAGCAGCCCAGATCGCGTGGTAACTGGAAACACCATATATTTT.

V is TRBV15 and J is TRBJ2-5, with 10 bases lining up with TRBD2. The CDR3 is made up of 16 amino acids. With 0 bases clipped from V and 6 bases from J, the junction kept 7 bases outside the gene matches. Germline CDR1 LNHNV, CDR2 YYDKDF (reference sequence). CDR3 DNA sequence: TGTGCCACCAGCAGAGATGTTTCTAGCGGGGGAAAGACCCAGTACTTC. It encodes CATSRDVSSGGKTQYF.

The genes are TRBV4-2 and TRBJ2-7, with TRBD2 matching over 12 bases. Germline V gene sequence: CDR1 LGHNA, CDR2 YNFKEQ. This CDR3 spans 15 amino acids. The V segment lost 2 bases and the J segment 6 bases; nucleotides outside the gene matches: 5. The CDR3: CASSQLAGGTPEQYF. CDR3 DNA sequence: TGTGCCAGCAGCCAACTAGCGGGGGGGACCCCCGAGCAGTACTTC.

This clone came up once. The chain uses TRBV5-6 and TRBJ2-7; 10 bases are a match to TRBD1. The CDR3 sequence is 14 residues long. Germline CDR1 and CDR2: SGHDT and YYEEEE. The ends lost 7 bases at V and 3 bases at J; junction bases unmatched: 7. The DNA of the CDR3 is TGTGCCAGCTCGGGACAGGGGTTCTACTACGAGCAGTACTTC. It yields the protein CASSGQGFYYEQYF.

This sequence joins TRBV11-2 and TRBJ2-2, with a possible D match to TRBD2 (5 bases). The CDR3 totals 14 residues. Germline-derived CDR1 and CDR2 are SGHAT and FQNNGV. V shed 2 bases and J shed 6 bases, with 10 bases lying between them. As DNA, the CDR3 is TGTGCCAGCAGCTTAACCGGGGTGGCCGGGGAGCTGTTTTTT. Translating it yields CASSLTGVAGELFF.

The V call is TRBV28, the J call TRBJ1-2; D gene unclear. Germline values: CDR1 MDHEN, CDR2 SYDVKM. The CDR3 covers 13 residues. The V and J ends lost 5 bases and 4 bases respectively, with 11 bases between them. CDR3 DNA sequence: TGTGCCAGCAGTCCACCAGGTTTCTATGGCTACACCTTC. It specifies CASSPPGFYGYTF.

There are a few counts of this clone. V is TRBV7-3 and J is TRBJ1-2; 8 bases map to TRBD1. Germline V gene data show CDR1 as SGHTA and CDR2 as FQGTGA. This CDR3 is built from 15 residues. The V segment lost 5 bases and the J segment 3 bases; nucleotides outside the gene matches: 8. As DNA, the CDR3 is TGTGCCAGCAGCCTACAGGGGGACAGCGACTATGGCTACACCTTC. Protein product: CASSLQGDSDYGYTF. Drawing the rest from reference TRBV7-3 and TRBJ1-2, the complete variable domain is GAGVSQTPSNKVTEKGKYVELRCDPISGHTALYWYRQSLGQGPEFLIYFQGTGAADDSGLPNDRFFAVRPEGSVSTLKIQRTERGDSAVYLCASSLQGDSDYGYTFGSGTRLTVV.

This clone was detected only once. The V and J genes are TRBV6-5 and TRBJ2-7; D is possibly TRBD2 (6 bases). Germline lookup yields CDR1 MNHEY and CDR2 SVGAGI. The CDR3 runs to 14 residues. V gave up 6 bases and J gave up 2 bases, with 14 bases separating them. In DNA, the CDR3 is TGTGCCAGCAGCCGCTCCGGGGGAGCCTACGAGCAGTACTTC. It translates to CASSRSGGAYEQYF.

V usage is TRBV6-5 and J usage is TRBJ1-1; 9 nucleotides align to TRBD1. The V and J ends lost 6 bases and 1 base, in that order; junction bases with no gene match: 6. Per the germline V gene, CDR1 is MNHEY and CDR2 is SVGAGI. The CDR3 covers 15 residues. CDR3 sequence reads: CASSSSTGGNTEAFF. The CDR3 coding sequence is TGTGCCAGCAGCAGCTCGACAGGGGGGAACACTGAAGCTTTCTTT.

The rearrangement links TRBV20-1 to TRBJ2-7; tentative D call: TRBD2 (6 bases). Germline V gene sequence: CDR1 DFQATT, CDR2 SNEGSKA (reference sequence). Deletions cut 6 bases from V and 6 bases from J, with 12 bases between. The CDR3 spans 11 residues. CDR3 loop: CSARTITEQYF. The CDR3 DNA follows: TGCAGTGCCAGGACTATAACCGAGCAGTACTTC.

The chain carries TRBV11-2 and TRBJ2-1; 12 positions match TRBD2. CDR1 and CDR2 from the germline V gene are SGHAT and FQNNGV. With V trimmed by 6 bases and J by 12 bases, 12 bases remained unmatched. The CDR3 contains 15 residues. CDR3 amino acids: CASRDGLAGIPGQFF. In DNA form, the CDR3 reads TGTGCCAGCAGAGATGGACTAGCGGGGATTCCGGGGCAGTTCTTC. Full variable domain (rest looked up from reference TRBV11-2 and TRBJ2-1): EAGVAQSPRYKIIEKRQSVAFWCNPISGHATLYWYQQILGQGPKLLIQFQNNGVVDDSQLPKDRFSAERLKGVDSTLKIQPAKLEDSAVYLCASRDGLAGIPGQFFGPGTRLTVL.

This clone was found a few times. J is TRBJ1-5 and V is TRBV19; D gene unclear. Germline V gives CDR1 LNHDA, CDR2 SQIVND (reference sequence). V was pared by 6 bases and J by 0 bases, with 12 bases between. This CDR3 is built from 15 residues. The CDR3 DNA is TGTGCCAGTAGCACAGTCAGGAATAGCAATCAGCCCCAGCATTTT. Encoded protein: CASSTVRNSNQPQHF.

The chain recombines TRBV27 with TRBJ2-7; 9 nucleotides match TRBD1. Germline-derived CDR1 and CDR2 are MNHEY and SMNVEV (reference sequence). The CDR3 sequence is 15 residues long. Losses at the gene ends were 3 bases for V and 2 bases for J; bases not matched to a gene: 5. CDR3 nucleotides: TGTGCCAGCAGTTTCTGGGACAGGGTCACCTACGAGCAGTACTTC. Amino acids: CASSFWDRVTYEQYF.

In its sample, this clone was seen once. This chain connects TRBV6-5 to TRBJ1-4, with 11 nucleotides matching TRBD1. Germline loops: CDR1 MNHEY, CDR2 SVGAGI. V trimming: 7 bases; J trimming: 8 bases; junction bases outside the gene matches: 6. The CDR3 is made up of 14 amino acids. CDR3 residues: CASKGGTGGEKLFF. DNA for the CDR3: TGTGCCAGCAAGGGGGGGACAGGGGGGGAAAAACTGTTTTTT.

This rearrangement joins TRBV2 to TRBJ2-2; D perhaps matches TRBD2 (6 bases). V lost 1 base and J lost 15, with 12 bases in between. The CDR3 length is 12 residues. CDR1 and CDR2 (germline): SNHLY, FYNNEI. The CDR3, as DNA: TGTGCCAGCAGTGAAGAGGAGGGGTTGGTGTTTTTT. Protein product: CASSEEEGLVFF.

CDR3 sequence: CASSQEGVLTESSYEQYF. The CDR3, as DNA: TGCGCCAGCAGCCAAGAAGGGGTCTTGACGGAGAGCTCCTACGAGCAGTACTTC. The chain combines TRBV4-1 with TRBJ2-7; TRBD1 is a possible D gene (5 bases). This CDR3 region has 18 residues. The germline CDR1 and CDR2 sequences are MGHRA and YSYEKL. With 0 bases removed from V and 0 bases from J, the gap between germline ends came to 18 bases.

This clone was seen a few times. CDR3 DNA sequence: TGTGCCAGTCGCCGCGACAGGGACAACTATGGCTACACCTTC. This sequence encodes CASRRDRDNYGYTF. The J gene is TRBJ1-2, the V gene TRBV19; 7 bases line up with TRBD1. CDR1 LNHDA and CDR2 SQIVND come from the germline V gene (reference sequence). Losses at the gene ends were 8 bases for V and 2 bases for J; bases not matched to a gene: 8. This CDR3 contains 14 residues.

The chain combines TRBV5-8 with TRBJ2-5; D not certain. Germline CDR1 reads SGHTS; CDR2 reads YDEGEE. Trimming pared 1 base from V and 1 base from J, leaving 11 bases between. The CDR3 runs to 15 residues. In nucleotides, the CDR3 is TGTGCCAGCAGCTTGCTACGTGTCCTCCAAGAGACCCAGTACTTC. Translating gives CASSLLRVLQETQYF.

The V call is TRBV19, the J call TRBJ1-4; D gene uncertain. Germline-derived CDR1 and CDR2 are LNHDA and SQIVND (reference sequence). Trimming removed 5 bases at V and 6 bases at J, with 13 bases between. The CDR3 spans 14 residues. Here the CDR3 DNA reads TGTGCCAGTAGTCCCCTATCGTACGATGAAAAACTGTTTTTT. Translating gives CASSPLSYDEKLFF.

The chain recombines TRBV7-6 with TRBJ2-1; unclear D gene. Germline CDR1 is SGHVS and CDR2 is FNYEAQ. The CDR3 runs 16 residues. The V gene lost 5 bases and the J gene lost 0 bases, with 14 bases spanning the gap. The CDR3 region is CASSPGLASSYNEQFF. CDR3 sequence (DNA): TGTGCCAGCAGCCCCGGGTTAGCCAGCTCCTACAATGAGCAGTTCTTC.

The CDR3 protein is CASSLLRPGANVLTF. The CDR3 nucleotides are TGTGCCAGCAGCTTGTTGCGGCCTGGGGCCAACGTCCTGACTTTC. This chain connects TRBV5-4 to TRBJ2-6; D uncertain. Trimming left V 1 base short and J 2 bases short, with 7 bases between. The CDR3 covers 15 residues. CDR1 and CDR2 (germline): SGHNT, YYREEE (reference sequence).

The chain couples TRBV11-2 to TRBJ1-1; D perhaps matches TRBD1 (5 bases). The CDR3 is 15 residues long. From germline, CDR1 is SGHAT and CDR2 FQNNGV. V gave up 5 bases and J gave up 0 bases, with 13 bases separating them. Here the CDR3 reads CASSLPAGMNTEAFF. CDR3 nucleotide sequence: TGTGCCAGCAGCCTCCCAGCAGGGATGAACACTGAAGCTTTCTTT.

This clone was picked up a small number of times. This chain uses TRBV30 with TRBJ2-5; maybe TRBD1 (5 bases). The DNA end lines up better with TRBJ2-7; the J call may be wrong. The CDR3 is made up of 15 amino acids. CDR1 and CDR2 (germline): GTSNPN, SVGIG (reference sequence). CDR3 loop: CAWSVQTDHSYEQYF. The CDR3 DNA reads TGTGCCTGGAGTGTACAGACAGATCACTCCTACGAGCAGTACTTC.

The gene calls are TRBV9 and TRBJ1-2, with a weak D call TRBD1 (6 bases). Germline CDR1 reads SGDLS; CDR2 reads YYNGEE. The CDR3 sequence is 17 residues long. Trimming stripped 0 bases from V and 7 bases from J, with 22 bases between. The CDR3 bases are TGTGCCAGCAGCGTAGGGGGCCAGGGGCTTTTCCAGGGTGGCTACACCTTC. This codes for CASSVGGQGLFQGGYTF. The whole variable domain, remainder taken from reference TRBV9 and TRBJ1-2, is DSGVTQTPKHLITATGQRVTLRCSPRSGDLSVYWYQQSLDQGLQFLIQYYNGEERAKGNILERFSAQQFPDLHSELNLSSLELGDSALYFCASSVGGQGLFQGGYTFGSGTRLTVV.

The CDR3 DNA is TGCAGCGTCGCTGGACAGGGAGGGGAGCCCCAGCATTTT. This encodes CSVAGQGGEPQHF. The V gene is TRBV29-1, the J gene TRBJ1-5, with TRBD1 matching over 8 bases. Germline CDR1 and CDR2: SQVTM and ANQGSEA. The CDR3 runs to 13 residues. J was trimmed by 8 bases and V by 6 bases; bases with no gene match: 9. Full variable domain (missing parts from reference TRBV29-1 and TRBJ1-5): SAVISQKPSRDICQRGTSLTIQCQVDSQVTMMFWYRQQPGQSLTLIATANQGSEATYESGFVIDKFPISRPNLTFSTLTVSNMSPEDSSIYLCSVAGQGGEPQHFGDGTRLSIL.